The clone carrying this TCR beta chain was counted ten times or more. What it binds is unknown. This sample stems from a study of T-cell memory formation after mild COVID-19. Points from the study as a whole: Cross-reactive memory apparently joined, as some responding clones appeared in pre-infection memory.

J gave up 4 bases and V 3 bases, and 6 bases lay outside the gene matches. CDR3 length equals 14 residues. TCRdb reprocessed the 5' RACE reads via MiXCR and lists one record per CDR3 protein. The sample holds roughly 29,000 distinct CDR3 sequences, around 12% seen once. This clonotype was sampled from an adult woman who had mild COVID-19 (a few samples of this study predate the infection). Cell type and time point are not known. Source material: PBMCs or a T cell subset sorted from them (not recorded which). The chain recombines TRBV12-3 or TRBV12-4 with TRBJ2-7; TRBD1 agrees at 7 bases. The CDR3 DNA sequence: TGTGCCAGCAGTTTTCGGACAGGATTGTACGAGCAGTACTTC. Translating it yields CASSFRTGLYEQYF.